Listed here are 15 T cell receptor beta chains from one sample, sequenced in a study of T-cell memory formation after mild COVID-19. MiXCR, applied by TCRdb to the 5' RACE reads, yields one record per CDR3 protein. In the table there are roughly 450,000 distinct CDR3 sequences, 15% to 20% of which are singletons. The sample taken for sequencing was PBMCs or a T cell subset sorted from them (not recorded which). The receptors come from an adult woman who had mild COVID-19 (a few samples of this study predate the infection). Cell type and time point are not known.

This clonotype was found a few times. This chain joins TRBV29-1 and TRBJ1-2; D is ambiguous. Germline assignment: CDR1 SQVTM and CDR2 ANQGSEA. V lost 1 base to trimming and J lost 4 bases, with 16 bases between them. This CDR3 comprises 15 residues. In DNA, the CDR3 is TGCAGCGTTGAAGTTTCGTCTGAGTGGAGCTATGGCTACACCTTC. Residues: CSVEVSSEWSYGYTF. The full variable domain, with the rest looked up from reference TRBV29-1 and TRBJ1-2, is SAVISQKPSRDICQRGTSLTIQCQVDSQVTMMFWYRQQPGQSLTLIATANQGSEATYESGFVIDKFPISRPNLTFSTLTVSNMSPEDSSIYLCSVEVSSEWSYGYTFGSGTRLTVV.

This clonotype has just a few counts. V and J are TRBV3-1 and TRBJ2-1, with D perhaps assigned TRBD1 or TRBD2 (5 bases each). Germline V gene sequence: CDR1 LGHDT, CDR2 YNNKEL (reference sequence). Trimming pared 8 bases from V and 6 bases from J, leaving 23 bases between. The length of the CDR3 is 16 residues. CDR3 residues: CASQRGGRTVSNEQFF. CDR3 DNA: TGTGCCAGCCAAAGGGGCGGGCGGACGGTGAGCAATGAGCAGTTCTTC.

The V gene is TRBV3-1, the J gene TRBJ2-5; 10 nucleotides align to TRBD2. Germline-derived CDR1 and CDR2 are LGHDT and YNNKEL (reference sequence). J was trimmed by 2 bases and V by 1 base; bases with no gene match: 7. The CDR3 is made up of 17 amino acids. This chain's CDR3 is CASSQAGRLAGQETQYF. The CDR3 DNA reads as TGTGCCAGCAGCCAAGCCGGGAGACTAGCGGGTCAAGAGACCCAGTACTTC.

This clonotype was seen a few times. V and J are TRBV20-1 and TRBJ2-3, with 7 bases that match TRBD1. CDR1 and CDR2 from the germline V gene are DFQATT and SNEGSKA (reference sequence). J lost 1 base, V lost 2 bases, and 3 bases had no gene match. There are 14 residues in the CDR3. The CDR3 nucleotides read TGCAGTGCTAGACCAGGACAGGGCACAGATACGCAGTATTTT. Amino acid sequence: CSARPGQGTDTQYF.

This clonotype appeared a few times. The V call is TRBV11-3, the J call TRBJ2-1; D uncertain. CDR1 is SGHNT, CDR2 YENEEA, per germline. There are 13 residues in the CDR3. Between the trimmed V and J ends, which lost 4 bases and 4 bases, there was a span of 8 bases. The CDR3 is CASSSQTYNEQFF. The DNA for the CDR3 is TGTGCCAGCAGCTCCCAAACTTACAATGAGCAGTTCTTC.

The chain combines TRBV6-5 with TRBJ2-7, with 7 bases lining up with TRBD2. Trimming cost V 4 bases and J 0 bases; bases outside gene matches: 3. Germline V gene sequence: CDR1 MNHEY, CDR2 SVGAGI. The CDR3 contains 14 residues. The CDR3 loop reads CASSWQRDSYEQYF. In DNA form, the CDR3 reads TGTGCCAGCAGTTGGCAGCGGGACTCCTACGAGCAGTACTTC.

The rearrangement joins TRBV4-1 to TRBJ1-1, with D perhaps matching TRBD1 (6 bases). Trimming cost V 0 bases and J 1 base, with 9 bases left between them. This CDR3 region has 15 residues. CDR1 is MGHRA, CDR2 YSYEKL, per germline. CDR3 coding DNA: TGCGCCAGCAGCCAAGAGGCGACAGGGAACACTGAAGCTTTCTTT. Translation: CASSQEATGNTEAFF.

The table lists this clonotype with a count of one. In nucleotides, the CDR3 is TGTGCCAGCAGCTCCCCGGGACTCAATGAGCAGTTCTTC. As protein: CASSSPGLNEQFF. The chain joins TRBV7-2 to TRBJ2-1; D might be TRBD2 (6 bases). Germline CDR1 SGHTA, CDR2 FQGNSA. This CDR3 spans 13 amino acids. V shed 4 bases and J shed 6 bases, with 10 bases lying between them.

The chain links TRBV3-1 to TRBJ2-1; 11 nucleotides agree with TRBD2. CDR1 and CDR2 from the germline V gene are LGHDT and YNNKEL (reference sequence). This CDR3 has 17 amino acids. Trimming took 3 bases from V and 5 from J; bases not matched to a gene: 9. The CDR3 DNA reads as TGTGCCAGCAGCCACCTAGCGGGAGGTGGGTCTCACAATGAGCAGTTCTTC. Translation gives CASSHLAGGGSHNEQFF.

The V gene is TRBV2, the J gene TRBJ1-1, with no clear D. Trimming stripped 5 bases from V and 5 bases from J, with 6 bases between. The CDR3 sequence is 11 residues long. The germline V gene encodes CDR1 SNHLY and CDR2 FYNNEI. The CDR3 region is CASSRETEAFF. The CDR3 DNA is TGTGCCAGCAGTCGAGAAACTGAAGCTTTCTTT.

The rearrangement joins TRBV7-2 to TRBJ1-1; the D is unclear. This CDR3 contains 15 residues. V was trimmed by 1 base and J by 4 bases, leaving 13 bases between them. Per the germline V gene, CDR1 is SGHTA and CDR2 is FQGNSA. In DNA, the CDR3 is TGTGCCAGCAGCTTAGTATGGGATTTCAGCACTGAAGCTTTCTTT. Translated, it gives CASSLVWDFSTEAFF.

The rearrangement joins TRBV20-1 to TRBJ1-1, with no clear D. Trimming pared 3 bases from V and 4 bases from J, leaving 15 bases between. Germline CDR1 reads DFQATT; CDR2 reads SNEGSKA (reference sequence). The CDR3 spans 14 residues. CDR3 residues: CSASPGGLGTEAFF. The CDR3 coding sequence is TGCAGTGCTAGTCCTGGAGGCCTCGGCACTGAAGCTTTCTTT.

V is TRBV7-2 and J is TRBJ2-5; 10 bases line up with TRBD2. Germline V gene data show CDR1 as SGHTA and CDR2 as FQGNSA. The CDR3 runs to 15 residues. V was clipped by 2 bases and J by 4 bases; unmatched bases: 4. The DNA for the CDR3 is TGTGCCAGCAGCTTACTGGGACTAGCGACAGAGACCCAGTACTTC. As protein: CASSLLGLATETQYF.

This clonotype was seen a few times. The chain combines TRBV4-1 with TRBJ1-1; D gene unclear. V lost 3 bases and J lost 1, with 9 bases in between. The germline gives CDR1 MGHRA, CDR2 YSYEKL. The CDR3 covers 14 residues. The CDR3 DNA is TGCGCCAGCAGCCACTTTCAGGCGAACACTGAAGCTTTCTTT. It translates to CASSHFQANTEAFF.

This clonotype has only a few counts. V usage is TRBV29-1 and J usage is TRBJ1-1; perhaps TRBD1 as D (6 bases). Germline CDR1 SQVTM, CDR2 ANQGSEA. This CDR3 contains 13 residues. V was shortened by 7 bases and J by 1 base, with 13 bases between the two germline ends. CDR3 nucleotide sequence: TGCAGCGCAGAGGGGGGCCCGAACACTGAAGCTTTCTTT. It translates to CSAEGGPNTEAFF.